Described below is a single T cell receptor (beta chain) sequence and its context. It lacks a known antigen. Within one base of it there is no much larger clone, and no base qualities were kept. The data were taken from a study of cytomegalovirus exposure and HLA in healthy donors (dated by TCRdb to the late 2010s). Study-wide context: An earlier analysis of approximately 640 of the donors reported approximately 270 Gb of sequence data and 100 million to 130 million unique TCR beta sequences from roughly 180 million T cells. An early release covering 550 to 700 HLA-typed donors comprised about 310 gigabases of sequencing data and 85 million to 100 million unique TCR sequences. The genetic ancestry cluster associated with self-reported Caucasian donors included about four fifths of the 300 to 450 genotyped donors. The study aimed to test whether signatures of past pathogen exposure could be identified by cataloging public T cell receptors. The study used immunosequencing to profile the T cell repertoires of about 670 subjects and linked those repertoires to cytomegalovirus serostatus. Along with the approximately 650-subject first cohort, a separate validation cohort of over a hundred different subjects was used. To predict cytomegalovirus infection status, the study brought together high-throughput TCR immunosequencing, statistical association of individual TCRs with disease status, and machine learning. To study patterns of TCR occurrence, a later analysis re-analyzed previously published TCR beta repertoires from 600 to 750 donors and added high-resolution HLA genotyping. Rather than using new phenotypic data, the later analysis identified candidate immune exposures from TCR beta sequences and from how often those sequences occurred across donors. An earlier analysis of 587 of the donors applied high-throughput TCR beta sequencing to assess whether each TCR beta V gene segment acted as functional or pseudogenic. Alongside the repertoire data, information on donor age, sex, ethnicity and CMV serostatus was compiled. Genome-wide SNP genotypes for about 65% of the 666 donors were used in a later genetic analysis, which treated that subset as a discovery cohort. Every discovery cohort repertoire had been produced on one sequencing platform. Both class I and class II loci were covered by HLA typing, at four-digit resolution. The number of typed donors differed by locus: about 620-640 for A, B, C, DRB1 and DQB1; some 500 for DQA1; 600 to 610 for DPA1; and about 450 for DPB1. A handful of DR-DQ haplotypes were treated as single units for association and clustering because of strong linkage in the cohort. On average, over 200,000 unique TCR beta nucleotide sequences were sequenced per donor among more than 350 genotyped donors of the cohort, with approximately 18% of those sequences being non-productive. Overall study outcomes, separate from this receptor: In a later genetic analysis, fewer N-insertions in productive TCRs were reported among donors in an Asian-associated ancestry cluster than the roughly 700-donor mean. The cohort was sequenced for TCR beta chains only, and without alpha or paired-chain data the features that could be detected were limited. Linkage disequilibrium might explain the correlated functional status among segregating V segments, but an unknown experimental factor could not be excluded. At a false discovery rate of 0.05, a later analysis linked under 20,000 TCR beta sequences to specific HLA alleles. In a later analysis, the rate of TCR association differed among HLA loci, with DRB1 alleles having the most associated TCRs and HLA-C alleles having the fewest. An association between a missense DCLRE1C variant and V-gene and J-gene trimming of TCR beta chains was found in a later genetic analysis and replicated in an independent cohort. According to the authors, the approach could potentially be generalized to other disease states and immunological phenotypes. Because the 87-base-pair reads could not distinguish some IMGT-functional V segments, including TRBV6-2 and TRBV6-3, those segments were excluded. According to a later analysis, most CMV-associated TCR beta chains appeared to be HLA-restricted, and the HLA associations seemed to be driven largely by CMV exposure. The study gave a list of 150 to 200 TCR beta chains associated with cytomegalovirus. A few of the identified cytomegalovirus-associated TCR beta chains were confirmed in vitro to be specific for cytomegalovirus antigens. The classifier was reported to diagnose cytomegalovirus status with high specificity and sensitivity in both the original and validation cohorts. Assigning TCR associations to individual alleles was difficult when HLA alleles, especially DR and DQ, strongly co-occurred. A cluster of highly shared sequence variants was judged likely to represent a technical artifact of the sequencing pipeline. Most TCR sequences were seen in very few donors, while some public TCRs were found in many individuals. An earlier analysis of approximately 540 of the donors showed that most TCR beta V segments appeared in productive rearrangements either about 87% or about 30% of the time, which broadly matched IMGT annotations. For the cohort, immune exposure information was limited to CMV serostatus. Compared with equally common non-associated chains, HLA-associated TCR beta chains in a later analysis were more clonally expanded and had lower generation probabilities. A further reported finding was that TCR beta sequences accurately predicted the HLA-A and HLA-B alleles for most subjects in the first cohort. Because HLA typing was unavailable for some donors at each locus, only the typed subset was used in association tests. Because counts were too low, some 16 rarely observed V segments, including chromosome 9 orphons, were excluded from the earlier analysis of a few hundred of the donors. A later analysis reported that several top co-occurrence clusters appeared linked to parvovirus B19, influenza, CMV and Epstein-Barr virus. The presence/absence analyses assumed that sequencing depth was roughly uniform across donors, and that assumption may not be true.

Library method: the immunoSEQ multiplex PCR assay. The multiplex PCR relied on a mix of 60 forward primers for TCR Vbeta segments and 13 reverse primers for TCR Jbeta segments. The CDR3 region of rearranged TCR beta genes was amplified from genomic DNA with a multiplex PCR assay. The amplified TCR beta libraries were sequenced on the Illumina HiSeq System as 87-base-pair reads. As for the authors' bioinformatics: In a later analysis, some 80 million unique TCR beta chains were counted across the approximately 670 repertoires, and roughly 11 million of these chains were shared by at least two donors. To remove PCR and sequencing errors, raw reads were error-corrected and collapsed into unique sequences using a nearest-neighbor algorithm that merged closely related sequences. CDR3 sequences were aligned to IMGT reference sequences to assign V, D and J gene segments. For a sequence to be retained, at least a six-nucleotide match to both a V gene segment and a J gene segment was required. A rearrangement was called productive if the CDR3 had no stop codons and remained in frame with V and J, and every other rearrangement was called non-productive. Following IMGT convention, CDR3 was defined as the stretch from the second conserved V-encoded cysteine to the conserved J-encoded phenylalanine. The earlier analysis of 500 to 650 of the donors excluded any sequence lacking an unambiguous match to a single V gene segment. An earlier analysis of fewer than 750 of the donors classified V segments as functional when productive rearrangements were above 56.7% and as segregating when the standard deviation between donors was above 5%. A statistical classification framework was built to diagnose cytomegalovirus status from the catalog of TCR beta chain sequences. In a later analysis, V and J genes were assigned by comparing TCR nucleotide sequences against IMGT/GENE-DB human TR gene sequences. A later analysis assigned CDR3 sequences and most-parsimonious VDJ recombination scenarios with the TCRdist pipeline. A later analysis defined each TCR beta chain by its CDR3 amino acid sequence plus V-gene family, and excluded reads lacking a unique V-gene family. A later analysis removed several hundred highly shared, low-generation-probability nucleotide sequences to deal with suspected cross-contamination and a sequencing artifact. In a later analysis, a clonal expansion index for each public chain was calculated from normalized within-repertoire ranks of inferred template counts. A later analysis computed generation probabilities with a VDJ recombination model fitted to out-of-frame rearrangements, and checked the results against IGoR. In a later analysis, hypergeometric tests were used to score TCR-TCR, TCR-HLA and TCR-CMV co-occurrence, with a repertoire-size bias correction applied to TCR pairs. To estimate false discovery rates, a later analysis permuted the HLA or CMV assignments 20 times. In a later analysis, co-occurring TCRs were grouped with DBSCAN, and TCRdist sequence similarity was added when clustering was performed within HLA-allele-positive subsets. Co-occurrence clustering excluded repertoires with fewer than 30,000 or more than 120,000 public chains, plus five with anomalous nucleotide sharing. TCRdb took this table from immuneACCESS and kept in-frame rearrangements with V and J called. Such tables lack part of the clones; where checked against another copy, unresolved V genes explain under half of the gap, and the rest is unexplained. V and J calls and clone size are those listed in that table; D and trimming were worked out from the DNA. This sample comprises under 300,000 clones, 72% of them detected only once. The ten largest clones add up to about 2.1% of the sample.

In total, 666 healthy bone marrow donors made up the cohort. Cohort members were all nominally healthy when sampled, although unrecorded immune exposures were likely present. The donor was CMV seronegative and was included in the group of approximately 350 seronegative cohort members. A peripheral blood sample was provided by each donor, and peripheral blood mononuclear cells were used for TCR beta sequencing. Genomic DNA extraction from the blood cell samples was performed with the Qiagen DNeasy Blood Extraction Kit. Reading the germline V gene (reference sequence) gives CDR1 SEHNR and CDR2 FQNEAQ. Including cysteine and phenylalanine, the CDR3 has 14 amino acids. Only the CDR3 region is kept as DNA, spanning 42 bases read in frame from base 1.

The chain is assembled from TRBV7-9 and TRBJ2-5, with TRBD2 perhaps the D gene, on 5 matching bases. The DNA end lines up better with TRBJ2-7; the J call may be wrong. This TCR derives from a female donor in good health and CMV-seronegative. The sequenced sample was PBMCs. The CDR3 is CASSLAGDAYEQYF. The nucleotide sequence is given as TGTGCCAGCAGCTTAGCGGGAGATGCCTACGAGCAGTACTTC.